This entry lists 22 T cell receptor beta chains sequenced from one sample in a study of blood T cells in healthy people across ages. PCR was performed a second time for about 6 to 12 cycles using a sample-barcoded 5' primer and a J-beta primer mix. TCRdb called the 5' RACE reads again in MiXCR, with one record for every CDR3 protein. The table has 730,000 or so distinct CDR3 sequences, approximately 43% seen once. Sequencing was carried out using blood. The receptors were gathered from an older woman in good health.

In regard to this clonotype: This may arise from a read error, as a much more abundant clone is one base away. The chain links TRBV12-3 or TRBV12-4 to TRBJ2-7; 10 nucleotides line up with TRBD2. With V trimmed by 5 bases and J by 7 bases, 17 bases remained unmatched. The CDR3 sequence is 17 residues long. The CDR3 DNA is TGTGCCAGCAGTCCTCTAGGGACTAGCGTTTTTGGCAATGAGCAGTACTTC. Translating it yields CASSPLGTSVFGNEQYF.

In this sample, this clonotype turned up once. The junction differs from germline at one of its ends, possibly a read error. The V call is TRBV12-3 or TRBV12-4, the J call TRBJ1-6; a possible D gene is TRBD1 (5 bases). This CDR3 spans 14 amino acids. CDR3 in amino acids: CASSPPGFGSPPHF. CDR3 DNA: TGTGCCAGCAGCCCCCCAGGGTTTGGGTCACCCCCCCACTTT.

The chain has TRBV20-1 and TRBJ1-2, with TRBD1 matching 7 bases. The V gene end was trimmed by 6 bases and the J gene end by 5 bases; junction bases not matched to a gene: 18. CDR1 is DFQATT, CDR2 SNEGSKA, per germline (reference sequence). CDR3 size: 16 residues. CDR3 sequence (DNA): TGCAGTGCCGACGATCAAACCCGGGACAGCTTATATGGCTACACCTTC. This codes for CSADDQTRDSLYGYTF.

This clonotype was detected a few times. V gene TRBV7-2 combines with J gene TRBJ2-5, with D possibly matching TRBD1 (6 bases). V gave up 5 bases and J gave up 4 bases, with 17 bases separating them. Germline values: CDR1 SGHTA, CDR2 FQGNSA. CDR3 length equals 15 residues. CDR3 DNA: TGTGCCAGCAGCCCCCGGACAGCCCCAAGAGAGACCCAGTACTTC. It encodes CASSPRTAPRETQYF.

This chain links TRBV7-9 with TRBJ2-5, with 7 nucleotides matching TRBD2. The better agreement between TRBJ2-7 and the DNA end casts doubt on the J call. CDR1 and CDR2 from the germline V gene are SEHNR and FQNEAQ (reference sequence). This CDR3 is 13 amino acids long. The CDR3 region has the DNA TGTGCCAGCAGTAACATAGGACTAGACGAGCAGTACTTC. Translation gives CASSNIGLDEQYF.

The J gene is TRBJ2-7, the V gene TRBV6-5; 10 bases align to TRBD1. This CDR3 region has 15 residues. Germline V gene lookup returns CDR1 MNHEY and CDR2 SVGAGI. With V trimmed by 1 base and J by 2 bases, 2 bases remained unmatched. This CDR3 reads CASSYLDRGTYEQYF. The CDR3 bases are TGTGCCAGCAGTTACTTGGACAGGGGGACCTACGAGCAGTACTTC.

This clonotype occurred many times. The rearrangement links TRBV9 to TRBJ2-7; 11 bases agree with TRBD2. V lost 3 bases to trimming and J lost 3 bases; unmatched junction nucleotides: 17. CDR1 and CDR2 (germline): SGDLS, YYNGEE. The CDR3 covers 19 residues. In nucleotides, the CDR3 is TGTGCCAGCAGCGACGGACTAGCGGGTAGGGCGGCACTAGGCTACGAGCAGTACTTC. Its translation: CASSDGLAGRAALGYEQYF.

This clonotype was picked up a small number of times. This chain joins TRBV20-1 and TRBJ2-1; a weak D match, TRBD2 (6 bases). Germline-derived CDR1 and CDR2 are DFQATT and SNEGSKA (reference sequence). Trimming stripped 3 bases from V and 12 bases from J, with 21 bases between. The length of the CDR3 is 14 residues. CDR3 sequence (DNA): TGCAGTGCTAGCCCTCTTAGCGGTACAATGGGGCAGTTCTTC. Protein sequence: CSASPLSGTMGQFF.

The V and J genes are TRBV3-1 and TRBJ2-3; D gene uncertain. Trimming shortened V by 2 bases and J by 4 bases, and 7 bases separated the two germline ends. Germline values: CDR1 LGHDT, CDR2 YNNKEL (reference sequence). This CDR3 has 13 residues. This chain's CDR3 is CASSQFLADTQYF. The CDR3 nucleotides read TGTGCCAGCAGCCAATTTTTGGCAGATACGCAGTATTTT.

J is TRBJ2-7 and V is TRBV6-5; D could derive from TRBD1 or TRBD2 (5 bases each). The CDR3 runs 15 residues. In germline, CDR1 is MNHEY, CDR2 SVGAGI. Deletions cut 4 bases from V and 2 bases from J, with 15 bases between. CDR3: CASSLTGTETYEQYF. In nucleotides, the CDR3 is TGTGCCAGCAGTTTAACCGGGACGGAAACCTACGAGCAGTACTTC.

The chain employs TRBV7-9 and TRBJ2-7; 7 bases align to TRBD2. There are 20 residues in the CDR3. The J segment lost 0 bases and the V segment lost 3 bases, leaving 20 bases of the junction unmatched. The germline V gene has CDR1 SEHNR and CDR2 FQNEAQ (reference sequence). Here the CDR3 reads CASSFSVSAVAGYSSYEQYF. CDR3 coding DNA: TGTGCCAGCAGCTTCTCGGTTTCCGCGGTAGCGGGCTATAGCTCCTACGAGCAGTACTTC.

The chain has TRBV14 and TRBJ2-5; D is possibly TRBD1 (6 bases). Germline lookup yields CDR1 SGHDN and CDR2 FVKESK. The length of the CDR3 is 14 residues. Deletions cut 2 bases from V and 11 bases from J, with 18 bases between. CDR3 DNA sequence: TGTGCCAGCAGCCAACATGTCAGGGACAATGAGCAGTACTTC. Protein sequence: CASSQHVRDNEQYF.

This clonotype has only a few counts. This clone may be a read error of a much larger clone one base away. CDR3 in DNA: TGCAGTGCAACTAGCGGGAGTAGTTCCTACAATGAGCAGTACTTC. As protein: CSATSGSSSYNEQYF. The chain is built from TRBV20-1 and TRBJ2-1; 11 bases fit TRBD2. Matching the DNA end better, TRBJ2-7 makes the J call doubtful. The V gene's germline CDR1 is DFQATT and CDR2 SNEGSKA (reference sequence). The CDR3 covers 15 residues.

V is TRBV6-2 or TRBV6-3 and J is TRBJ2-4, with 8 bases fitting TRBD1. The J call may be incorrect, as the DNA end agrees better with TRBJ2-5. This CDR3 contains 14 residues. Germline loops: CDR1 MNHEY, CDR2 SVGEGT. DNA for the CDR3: TGTGCCAGCAGCACGACAGGGGCGAGAGAGACCCAGTACTTC. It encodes CASSTTGARETQYF.

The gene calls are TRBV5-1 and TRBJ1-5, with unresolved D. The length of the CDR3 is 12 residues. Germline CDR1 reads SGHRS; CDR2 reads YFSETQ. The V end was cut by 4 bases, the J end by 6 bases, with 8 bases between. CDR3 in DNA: TGCGCCAGCAGCGACGGAGGTCAGCCCCAGCATTTT. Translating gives CASSDGGQPQHF.

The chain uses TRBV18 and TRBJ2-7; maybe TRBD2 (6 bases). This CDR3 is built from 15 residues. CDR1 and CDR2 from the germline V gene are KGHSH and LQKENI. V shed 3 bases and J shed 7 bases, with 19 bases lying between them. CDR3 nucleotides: TGTGCCAGCTCACCGGGACCGTCGACTAGGCATGAGCAGTACTTC. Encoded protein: CASSPGPSTRHEQYF.

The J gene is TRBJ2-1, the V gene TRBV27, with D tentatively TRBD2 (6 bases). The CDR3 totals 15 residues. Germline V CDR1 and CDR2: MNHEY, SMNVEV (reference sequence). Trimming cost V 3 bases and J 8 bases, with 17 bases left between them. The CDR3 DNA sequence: TGTGCCAGCAGTTTCCCGGGACTTCGTCCCTATGAGCAGTTCTTC. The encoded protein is CASSFPGLRPYEQFF.

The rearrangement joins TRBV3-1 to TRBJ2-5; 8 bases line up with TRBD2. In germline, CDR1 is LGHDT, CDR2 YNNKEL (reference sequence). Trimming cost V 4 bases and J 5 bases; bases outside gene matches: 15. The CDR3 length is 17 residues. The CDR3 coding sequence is TGTGCCAGCAGCCTCCATGGACTAGCCTCCCTTGGCGAGACCCAGTACTTC. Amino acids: CASSLHGLASLGETQYF.

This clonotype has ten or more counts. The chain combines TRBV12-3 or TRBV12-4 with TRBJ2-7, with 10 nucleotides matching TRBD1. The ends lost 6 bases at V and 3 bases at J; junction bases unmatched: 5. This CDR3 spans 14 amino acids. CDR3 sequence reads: CASRGQGVHYEQYF. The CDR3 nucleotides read TGTGCCAGCAGAGGACAGGGGGTTCACTACGAGCAGTACTTC.

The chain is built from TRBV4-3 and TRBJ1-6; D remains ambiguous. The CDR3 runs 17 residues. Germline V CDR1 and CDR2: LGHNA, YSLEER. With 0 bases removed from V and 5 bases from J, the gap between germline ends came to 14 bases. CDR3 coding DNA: TGCGCCAGCAGCCAAGATCGCATGGTGCTTAATAATTCACCCCTCCACTTT. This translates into CASSQDRMVLNNSPLHF.

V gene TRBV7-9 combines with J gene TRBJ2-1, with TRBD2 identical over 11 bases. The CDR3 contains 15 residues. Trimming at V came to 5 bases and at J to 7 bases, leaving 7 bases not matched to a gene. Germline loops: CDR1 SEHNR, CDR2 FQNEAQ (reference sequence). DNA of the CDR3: TGTGCCAGCAGCACGCTTAGCGGGGGGGAGAATGAGCAGTTCTTC. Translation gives CASSTLSGGENEQFF.

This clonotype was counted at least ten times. The CDR3 sequence is CATSIGTSGPESYNEQFF. The CDR3 DNA sequence: TGTGCCACCAGCATTGGGACTAGCGGCCCCGAGTCCTACAATGAGCAGTTCTTC. V gene TRBV15 combines with J gene TRBJ2-1, with 11 bases matching TRBD2. The CDR3 covers 18 residues. Germline CDR1 and CDR2: LNHNV and YYDKDF (reference sequence). V lost 4 bases and J lost 1; bases outside the gene matches: 9. Full variable domain (rest looked up from reference TRBV15 and TRBJ2-1): DAMVIQNPRYQVTQFGKPVTLSCSQTLNHNVMYWYQQKSSQAPKLLFHYYDKDFNNEADTPDNFQSRRPNTSFCFLDIRSPGLGDTAMYLCATSIGTSGPESYNEQFFGPGTRLTVL.